These 10 T cell receptor beta chains share one sample of origin, sequenced in a study of T cell repertoires in ileal Crohn's disease. The repertoire was sequenced with immunoSEQ multiplex PCR; TCRdb's copy has only in-frame clones and lacks some. The sample lists thousands of clones, about 70% seen once, with around 21% in the top ten. Material: ileal tissue. These receptors came from an adult with Crohn's disease.

V is TRBV7-9 and J is TRBJ1-4; 7 nucleotides agree with TRBD1. The CDR3 totals 15 residues. V lost 1 base to trimming and J lost 10 bases; unmatched junction nucleotides: 9. Germline V gives CDR1 SEHNR, CDR2 FQNEAQ (reference sequence). This CDR3 reads CASSLGRQGDGKLFF. The CDR3 bases are TGTGCCAGCAGCTTAGGGCGGCAGGGGGACGGAAAACTGTTTTTT. Full variable domain (rest looked up from reference TRBV7-9 and TRBJ1-4): DTGVSQNPRHKITKRGQNVTFRCDPISEHNRLYWYRQTLGQGPEFLTYFQNEAQLEKSRLLSDRFSAERPKGSFSTLEIQRTEQGDSAMYLCASSLGRQGDGKLFFGSGTQLSVL.

This clone occurred a few times. The chain carries TRBV2 and TRBJ2-1; the match to TRBD1 covers 11 bases. The ends lost 7 bases at V and 6 bases at J; junction bases unmatched: 8. This CDR3 has 15 residues. CDR1 is SNHLY, CDR2 FYNNEI, per germline. CDR3 amino acids: CASKPGQGGSNEQFF. DNA for the CDR3: TGTGCCAGCAAGCCGGGACAGGGGGGGAGCAATGAGCAGTTCTTC.

The rearrangement uses TRBV29-1 and TRBJ2-3, with 10 bases identical to TRBD2. This CDR3 has 13 residues. V was clipped by 6 bases and J by 2 bases; unmatched bases: 2. Germline lookup yields CDR1 SQVTM and CDR2 ANQGSEA. The CDR3 sequence is CSVGTSVTDTQYF. The CDR3, as DNA: TGCAGCGTGGGGACTAGCGTCACAGATACGCAGTATTTT.

V is TRBV7-2 and J is TRBJ1-1, with unresolved D. The CDR3 consists of 13 residues. Germline lookup yields CDR1 SGHTA and CDR2 FQGNSA. V was clipped by 4 bases and J by 1 base, with 7 bases between them. The CDR3 is CASSYTQNTEAFF. CDR3 DNA: TGTGCCAGCAGCTACACACAGAACACTGAAGCTTTCTTT.

This clone was detected a few times. The chain combines TRBV6-5 with TRBJ2-2; no reliable D call. The CDR3 sequence is 12 residues long. Germline lookup yields CDR1 MNHEY and CDR2 SVGAGI. V lost 4 bases and J 4 bases, leaving 4 bases between the germline ends. In DNA form, the CDR3 reads TGTGCCAGCAGTTCGGGCACCGGGGAGCTGTTTTTT. Its translation is CASSSGTGELFF.

The rearrangement joins TRBV19 to TRBJ2-4; 11 bases align to TRBD1. V gave up 5 bases and J gave up 10 bases; unmatched junction bases: 10. The germline V gene has CDR1 LNHDA and CDR2 SQIVND (reference sequence). The CDR3 length is 15 residues. The chain's CDR3 is CASSPRGQGGEIQYF. CDR3 in DNA: TGTGCCAGTAGTCCCCGGGGACAGGGGGGCGAAATTCAGTACTTC.

This chain uses TRBV7-8 with TRBJ2-3; 9 bases are shared with TRBD1. The CDR3 runs to 14 residues. V dropped 5 bases and J dropped 4; count of bases not matched to a gene: 4. The germline V gene encodes CDR1 SGHVS and CDR2 FQNEAQ. The CDR3 nucleotides are TGTGCCAGCAGCGTCACAGGGGGCGCAGATACGCAGTATTTT. Protein product: CASSVTGGADTQYF. The full variable domain, with the rest looked up from reference TRBV7-8 and TRBJ2-3, is GAGVSQSPRYKVAKRGQDVALRCDPISGHVSLFWYQQALGQGPEFLTYFQNEAQLDKSGLPSDRFFAERPEGSVSTLKIQRTQQEDSAVYLCASSVTGGADTQYFGPGTRLTVL.

This chain's CDR3 is CASRTGGQVTEAFF. The DNA of the CDR3 is TGTGCCAGCAGGACAGGGGGCCAGGTCACTGAAGCTTTCTTT. The rearrangement links TRBV27 to TRBJ1-1, with 10 bases fitting TRBD1. The CDR3 sequence is 14 residues long. Per germline, CDR1 MNHEY and CDR2 SMNVEV (reference sequence). V trimming: 6 bases; J trimming: 4 bases; junction bases outside the gene matches: 5.

The rearrangement joins TRBV6-1 to TRBJ2-1; 7 bases fit TRBD2. The CDR3 is 14 amino acids. The V segment lost 1 base and the J segment 5 bases; nucleotides outside the gene matches: 2. In germline, CDR1 is MNHNS, CDR2 SASEGT. The DNA for the CDR3 is TGTGCCAGCAGTGAAGGTGGGACTAACAATGAGCAGTTCTTC. Its protein product is CASSEGGTNNEQFF.

This chain uses TRBV6-4 with TRBJ2-3; D gene unclear. The CDR3 extends over 14 amino acids. Germline V gene lookup returns CDR1 MRHNA and CDR2 SNTAGT. V was pared by 6 bases and J by 2 bases, with 12 bases between. The CDR3 loop is CASSAGDDTDTQYF. CDR3 DNA: TGTGCCAGCAGCGCCGGAGACGACACAGATACGCAGTATTTT.